The clone carrying this T cell receptor beta chain was seen only a few times. The antigen is undetermined. This sample was taken from a study of beta chain features in type 1 diabetes. The entirety of the isolated RNA underwent reverse transcription, so expressed TCRB transcripts were sequenced. Assay: immunoSEQ multiplex PCR; the TCRdb copy retains only in-frame clones and omits some. Of 330,000 or so clones listed, 14% are singletons. Germline V gene sequence: CDR1 LNHNV, CDR2 YYDKDF (reference sequence). V shed 1 base, J shed 3 bases, and the junction held 6 bases outside the gene matches. The CDR3 covers 15 residues. The study, taken as a whole, reports: For Type 1 diabetes patients, all four CD4+ subsets carried TCRB CDR3s that were moderately but significantly shorter.

This TCR was recovered from a man aged 25-45 years in good health. The chain uses TRBV15 and TRBJ2-7; 7 positions agree with TRBD1. Sample: central memory CD4+ T cells from blood. The CDR3, as DNA: TGTGCCACCAGCAGAGCAGTGACAGGGAACTACGAGCAGTACTTC. Encoded protein: CATSRAVTGNYEQYF.